The source of this T cell receptor (beta chain) is a study of PD-1 blockade in classical Hodgkin lymphoma. General observations from the study: Unlike CD8+ TCR diversity, which did not rise significantly by C4D1, CD4+ TCR diversity did.

The repertoire was sequenced with immunoSEQ multiplex PCR; TCRdb's copy has only in-frame clones and lacks some. The sample lists about 85,000 clones, around 90% seen once, with approximately 2.6% in the top ten. All trial patients relapsed after autologous stem cell transplantation. Details on this clone: What it recognizes is unknown.

The TCR sequence derives from a human donor with classical Hodgkin lymphoma. Specimen: peripheral blood mononuclear cells (PBMCs), collected before the second cycle of nivolumab.

CDR3 residues: CASSFRRGAGGNTIYF. CDR3 nucleotide sequence: TGTGCCAGCAGCTTCCGTAGGGGCGCGGGAGGAAACACCATATATTTT. This rearrangement joins TRBV11-2 to TRBJ1-3; D perhaps matches TRBD1 (5 bases). CDR1 is SGHAT, CDR2 FQNNGV, per germline. V was trimmed by 3 bases and J by 4 bases, leaving 16 bases between them. The CDR3 covers 16 residues.